One and the same sample provided the 23 T cell receptor beta chains below, sequenced in a study of T cells in Graves' hyperthyroidism and ophthalmopathy. Authors of the study amplified TCR beta CDR3 regions from RNA transcripts. TCR CDR3 underwent first-round RT-PCR with the HTBI primer set. From the multiplex PCR reads, TCRdb called clonotypes with MiXCR, one entry per CDR3 protein. The sample lists hundreds of thousands of distinct CDR3 sequences; about 15% were seen once. Specimen: blood. These receptors came from a young woman with Graves' hyperthyroidism.

This clonotype was detected ten times or more. This chain links TRBV20-1 with TRBJ1-2, with D unclear. With 4 bases removed from V and 2 bases from J, the gap between germline ends came to 14 bases. The germline gives CDR1 DFQATT, CDR2 SNEGSKA (reference sequence). This CDR3 comprises 14 residues. The CDR3 sequence is CSAIPRQANYGYTF. In nucleotides, the CDR3 is TGCAGTGCTATACCGCGTCAGGCGAACTATGGCTACACCTTC.

This clonotype has only a few counts. CDR3 residues: CASSPLGANTDTQYF. The CDR3 DNA follows: TGTGCCAGCAGCCCCCTCGGGGCCAACACAGATACGCAGTATTTT. This chain connects TRBV6-1 to TRBJ2-3; either TRBD1 or TRBD2 may fit D (5 bases each). Germline lookup yields CDR1 MNHNS and CDR2 SASEGT. This CDR3 region has 15 residues. V was cut by 6 bases and J by 2 bases, with 15 bases left in between.

This clonotype was detected ten times or more. The CDR3: CASTYSYSYNEQFF. CDR3 DNA: TGTGCCAGTACTTACAGCTACTCCTACAATGAGCAGTTCTTC. The chain links TRBV25-1 to TRBJ2-1; D gene ambiguous. This CDR3 is built from 14 residues. The germline V gene has CDR1 MGHDK and CDR2 SYGVNS. With 9 bases removed from V and 0 bases from J, the gap between germline ends came to 12 bases.

This clonotype was seen repeatedly, ten times or more. V gene TRBV6-2 or TRBV6-3 combines with J gene TRBJ2-7, with 10 bases fitting TRBD2. Germline-derived CDR1 and CDR2 are MNHEY and SVGEGT. This CDR3 contains 15 residues. V gave up 7 bases and J gave up 4 bases; unmatched junction bases: 10. This CDR3 is CASTSRPSGRYEQYF. The CDR3 DNA is TGTGCCAGCACCTCCCGCCCTAGCGGGAGATACGAGCAGTACTTC.

This clonotype showed up just a few times. The chain is built from TRBV25-1 and TRBJ1-1; the D gene is possibly TRBD1 (5 bases). V was clipped by 6 bases and J by 0 bases, with 8 bases between them. This CDR3 comprises 13 residues. CDR1 is MGHDK, CDR2 SYGVNS, per germline. In nucleotides, the CDR3 is TGTGCCAGCAGATGGGGCATGAACACTGAAGCTTTCTTT. It encodes CASRWGMNTEAFF.

J is TRBJ2-1 and V is TRBV3-1; TRBD2 is a possible D gene (5 bases). The CDR3 consists of 17 residues. Trimming cost V 0 bases and J 5 bases, with 17 bases left between them. CDR1 is LGHDT, CDR2 YNNKEL, per germline (reference sequence). CDR3 sequence reads: CASSQEGDYEGNNEQFF. The CDR3 coding sequence is TGTGCCAGCAGCCAAGAGGGAGACTATGAAGGAAACAATGAGCAGTTCTTC.

This clonotype was seen at least ten times. This chain connects TRBV3-1 to TRBJ2-1; maybe TRBD2 (6 bases). The germline CDR1 and CDR2 sequences are LGHDT and YNNKEL (reference sequence). V shed 0 bases and J shed 5 bases, with 17 bases lying between them. This CDR3 spans 17 amino acids. The CDR3 region has the DNA TGTGCCAGCAGCCAAGACTTGACGGGAGTCAGACACAATGAGCAGTTCTTC. It codes for CASSQDLTGVRHNEQFF.

In this sample, this clonotype turned up a few times. The chain links TRBV5-1 to TRBJ2-3; D is possibly TRBD1 (5 bases). This CDR3 is 14 amino acids long. Germline-derived CDR1 and CDR2 are SGHRS and YFSETQ. Between the trimmed V and J ends, which lost 0 bases and 2 bases, there was a span of 7 bases. The CDR3 nucleotides are TGCGCCAGCAGCTTGGTGGACAACACAGATACGCAGTATTTT. As protein: CASSLVDNTDTQYF.

Here the CDR3 reads CASRLGLAGTGELFF. The CDR3 DNA reads as TGTGCCAGCAGACTAGGACTAGCGGGAACCGGGGAGCTGTTTTTT. The chain couples TRBV12-3 or TRBV12-4 to TRBJ2-2; 12 nucleotides match TRBD2. This CDR3 is 15 amino acids long. After removal of 6 bases from V and 5 bases from J, the junction contained 4 bases not matched to a gene.

This clonotype was found many times. V usage is TRBV7-2 and J usage is TRBJ2-7, with 7 bases aligning to TRBD2. The junction had 7 bases not matched to a gene; V was cut back by 5 bases and J by 0 bases. The CDR3 totals 15 residues. Germline V gives CDR1 SGHTA, CDR2 FQGNSA. In DNA, the CDR3 is TGTGCCAGCAGCACGTCACTAGCGACCTCCTACGAGCAGTACTTC. This gives the protein CASSTSLATSYEQYF.

A word on this clonotype: At one boundary the junction diverges from the germline segment, which might be a read error. This chain joins TRBV2 and TRBJ2-7, with TRBD2 matching 10 bases. This CDR3 comprises 16 residues. Germline V gene lookup returns CDR1 SNHLY and CDR2 FYNNEI. The DNA for the CDR3 is TGTGCCAGCAAGGAACGGAGGACTAGCGGTTACTACGAGCAGTGCTTC. This codes for CASKERRTSGYYEQCF.

This clonotype came up a few times. V and J are TRBV28 and TRBJ2-6; D might be TRBD2 (6 bases). Trimming cost V 8 bases and J 4 bases, with 15 bases left between them. This CDR3 spans 15 amino acids. In germline, CDR1 is MDHEN, CDR2 SYDVKM. CDR3 sequence reads: CASGWGVQGANVLTF. The CDR3, as DNA: TGTGCCAGCGGCTGGGGGGTACAAGGGGCCAACGTCCTGACTTTC.

This clonotype came up many times. The chain carries TRBV12-3 or TRBV12-4 and TRBJ2-7; TRBD1 matches 7 bases. The CDR3 spans 14 residues. After removal of 6 bases from V and 2 bases from J, the junction contained 7 bases not matched to a gene. In DNA form, the CDR3 reads TGTGCCAGCAGGTCCGGGACAGCCACCTACGAGCAGTACTTC. Amino acids: CASRSGTATYEQYF.

V usage is TRBV28 and J usage is TRBJ2-2; the match to TRBD1 covers 10 bases. The CDR3 consists of 16 residues. J gave up 6 bases and V 3 bases, and 7 bases lay outside the gene matches. The V gene's germline CDR1 is MDHEN and CDR2 SYDVKM. This chain's CDR3 is CASSFFRDRGPGELFF. The CDR3 DNA reads as TGTGCCAGCAGTTTTTTCCGGGACAGGGGCCCCGGGGAGCTGTTTTTT.

J is TRBJ2-7 and V is TRBV18, with 9 positions matching TRBD1. Germline CDR1 reads KGHSH; CDR2 reads LQKENI. V lost 4 bases, J lost 3 bases, and 10 bases stayed unmatched. The CDR3 runs to 16 residues. Here the CDR3 reads CASSRMGTGFSYEQYF. The CDR3 DNA reads TGTGCCAGCTCACGTATGGGGACAGGGTTCAGCTACGAGCAGTACTTC.

The CDR3 region is CASRSGFSTEAFF. The CDR3 nucleotides are TGTGCCAGCCGCTCTGGATTCTCCACTGAAGCTTTCTTT. The V gene is TRBV6-2 or TRBV6-3, the J gene TRBJ1-1, with D hard to call. The germline V gene has CDR1 MNHEY and CDR2 SVGEGT. Trimming took 8 bases from V and 4 from J, leaving 14 bases between them. CDR3 length: 13 amino acids.

Comments on this clonotype: A read error may explain this, as a much larger clone is one base away. The rearrangement uses TRBV29-1 and TRBJ1-2; D is unclear. The CDR3 contains 11 residues. Germline values: CDR1 SQVTM, CDR2 ANQGSEA. The CDR3 is CGVAGNYGYTF. The CDR3 DNA reads as TGCGGCGTGGCAGGCAACTATGGCTACACCTTC.

This clonotype showed up many times. The chain combines TRBV5-4 with TRBJ1-5, with a weak D call TRBD1 (6 bases). V was clipped by 4 bases and J by 0 bases, with 17 bases between them. This CDR3 contains 17 residues. Germline V gene lookup returns CDR1 SGHNT and CDR2 YYREEE (reference sequence). For the CDR3, the DNA is TGTGCCAGCAGCCGTTTGGGGGGCGTATATAGCAATCAGCCCCAGCATTTT. Protein product: CASSRLGGVYSNQPQHF.

There are many counts of this clonotype. The gene calls are TRBV20-1 and TRBJ1-1; D remains ambiguous. The V gene's germline CDR1 is DFQATT and CDR2 SNEGSKA (reference sequence). Trimming cost V 3 bases and J 0 bases, with 2 bases left between them. CDR3 size: 11 residues. The CDR3 nucleotides are TGCAGTGCTAGCTTGAACACTGAAGCTTTCTTT. Translating gives CSASLNTEAFF.

In this sample, this clonotype turned up a few times. J is TRBJ1-4 and V is TRBV14; tentative D call: TRBD1 (5 bases). Trimming removed 2 bases at V and 0 bases at J, with 13 bases between. CDR3 length equals 17 residues. Germline V lookup: CDR1 SGHDN, CDR2 FVKESK. The chain's CDR3 is CASSQRHGGTTNEKLFF. The CDR3 nucleotides are TGTGCCAGCAGCCAACGGCATGGGGGAACAACTAATGAAAAACTGTTTTTT.

This clonotype was picked up many times. The chain combines TRBV6-1 with TRBJ2-7; possible D gene TRBD1, 6 bases. Germline V gene data show CDR1 as MNHNS and CDR2 as SASEGT. V lost 5 bases to trimming and J lost 5 bases, with 22 bases between them. The CDR3 length is 16 residues. In DNA, the CDR3 is TGTGCCAGCAGTCCACCCCCCCCGCAGGGGTTCGACGAGCAGTACTTC. It yields the protein CASSPPPPQGFDEQYF.

CDR3 nucleotides: TGTGCCAGCAGCTCGGACTTCTACAATGAGCAGTTCTTC. This codes for CASSSDFYNEQFF. This chain links TRBV13 with TRBJ2-1; D might be TRBD2 (5 bases). This CDR3 spans 13 amino acids. In germline, CDR1 is PRHDT, CDR2 FYEKMQ (reference sequence). V was clipped by 4 bases and J by 3 bases, with 7 bases between them.

This sequence joins TRBV14 and TRBJ2-2; D is perhaps TRBD2 (6 bases). The CDR3 extends over 15 amino acids. Germline V CDR1 and CDR2: SGHDN, FVKESK. Trimming took off 4 bases at V and 4 bases at J, with 13 bases between the two ends. For the CDR3, the DNA is TGTGCCAGCAGCCTTCAACTGGGGGGCACCGGGGAGCTGTTTTTT. It encodes CASSLQLGGTGELFF.